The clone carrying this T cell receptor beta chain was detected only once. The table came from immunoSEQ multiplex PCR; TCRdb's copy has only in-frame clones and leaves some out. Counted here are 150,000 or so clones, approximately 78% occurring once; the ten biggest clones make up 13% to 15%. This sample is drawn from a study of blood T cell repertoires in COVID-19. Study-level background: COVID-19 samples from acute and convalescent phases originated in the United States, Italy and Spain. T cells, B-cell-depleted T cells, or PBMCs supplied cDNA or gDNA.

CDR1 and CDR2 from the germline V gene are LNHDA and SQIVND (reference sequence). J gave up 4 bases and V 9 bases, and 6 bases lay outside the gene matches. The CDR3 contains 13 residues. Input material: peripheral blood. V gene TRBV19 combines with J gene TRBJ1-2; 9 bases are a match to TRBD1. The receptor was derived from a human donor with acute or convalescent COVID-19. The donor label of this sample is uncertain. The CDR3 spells CASTTGGPYGYTF. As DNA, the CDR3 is TGTGCCAGCACAACAGGGGGCCCCTATGGCTACACCTTC.